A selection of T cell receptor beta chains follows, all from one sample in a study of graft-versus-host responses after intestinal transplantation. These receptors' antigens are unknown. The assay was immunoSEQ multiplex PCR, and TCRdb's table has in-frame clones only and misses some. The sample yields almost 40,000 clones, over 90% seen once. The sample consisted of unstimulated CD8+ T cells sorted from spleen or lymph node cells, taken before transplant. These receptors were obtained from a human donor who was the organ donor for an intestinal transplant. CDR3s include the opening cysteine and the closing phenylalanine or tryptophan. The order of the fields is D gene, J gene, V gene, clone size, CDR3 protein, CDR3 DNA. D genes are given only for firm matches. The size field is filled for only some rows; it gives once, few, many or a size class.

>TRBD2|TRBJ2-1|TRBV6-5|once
CASSLSRGASNEQFF
TGTGCCAGCAGCCTTTCGCGGGGGGCGTCGAATGAGCAGTTCTTC
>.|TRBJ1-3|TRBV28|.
CASTPRVEGTGNTIYF
TGTGCCAGCACCCCTCGGGTGGAGGGGACCGGAAACACCATATATTTT
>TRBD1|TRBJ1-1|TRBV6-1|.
CASSFDRGPNTEAFF
TGTGCCAGCAGTTTCGACAGGGGCCCGAACACTGAAGCTTTCTTT
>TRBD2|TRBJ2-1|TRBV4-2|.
CASSQLAGGRFDEQFF
TGTGCCAGCAGCCAACTAGCGGGGGGGCGCTTCGATGAGCAGTTCTTC
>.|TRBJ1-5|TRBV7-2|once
CASSGSSRDGDNQPQHF
TGTGCCAGCAGCGGGAGCTCGCGGGACGGAGACAATCAGCCCCAGCATTTT
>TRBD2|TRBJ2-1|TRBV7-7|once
CASSPGTSGANEQFF
TGTGCCAGCAGCCCAGGGACTAGCGGGGCGAATGAGCAGTTCTTC
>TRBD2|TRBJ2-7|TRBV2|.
CASIEPLGTGGYEQYF
TGTGCCAGCATCGAACCTCTTGGGACGGGGGGGTACGAGCAGTACTTC
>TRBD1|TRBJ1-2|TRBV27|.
CASSPSTGETNYGYTF
TGTGCCAGCAGTCCGTCGACAGGGGAGACTAACTATGGCTACACCTTC
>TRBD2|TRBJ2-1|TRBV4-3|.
CASSHEPGGSGGRYNEQFF
TGCGCCAGCAGCCACGAACCCGGGGGTAGCGGGGGCCGTTACAATGAGCAGTTCTTC
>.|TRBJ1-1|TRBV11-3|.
CASSFGGAPEGTEAFF
TGTGCCAGCAGCTTTGGCGGAGCGCCCGAGGGGACTGAAGCTTTCTTT
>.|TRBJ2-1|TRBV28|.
CASSLTGDNEQFF
TGTGCCAGCAGTTTGACGGGTGACAATGAGCAGTTCTTC
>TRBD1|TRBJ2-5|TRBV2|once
CATTTWGDRGMETQYF
TGTGCCACCACTACTTGGGGGGACAGGGGGATGGAGACCCAGTACTTC
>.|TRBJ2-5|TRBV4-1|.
CASSDDRGEETQYF
TGCGCCAGCAGCGACGACCGGGGCGAAGAGACCCAGTACTTC
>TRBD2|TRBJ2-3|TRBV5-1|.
CASSLDRLAGGPHPVDTQYF
TGCGCCAGCAGCTTGGATCGACTAGCGGGGGGCCCCCACCCGGTGGATACGCAGTATTTT
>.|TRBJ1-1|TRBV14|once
CASSLSPGAGAFF
TGTGCCAGCAGCCTTTCTCCGGGAGCGGGAGCTTTCTTT
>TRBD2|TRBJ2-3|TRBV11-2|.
CASSVLAGGPPDTQYF
TGTGCCAGCAGCGTACTAGCGGGGGGGCCCCCAGATACGCAGTATTTT
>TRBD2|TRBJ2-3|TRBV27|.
CASSSSGEHTDTQYF
TGTGCCAGCAGTTCTAGCGGGGAGCACACAGATACGCAGTATTTT
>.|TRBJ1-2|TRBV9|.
CASSSKRGEIGGDLANYGYTF
TGTGCCAGCAGTTCCAAGAGGGGGGAAATAGGAGGGGACTTAGCTAACTATGGCTACACCTTC
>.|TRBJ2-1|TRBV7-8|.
CASSGGTASYNEQFF
TGTGCCAGCAGCGGGGGAACCGCCTCCTACAATGAGCAGTTCTTC
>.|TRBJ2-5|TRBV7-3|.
CASSFFPQETQYF
TGTGCCAGCAGCTTTTTCCCCCAAGAGACCCAGTACTTC